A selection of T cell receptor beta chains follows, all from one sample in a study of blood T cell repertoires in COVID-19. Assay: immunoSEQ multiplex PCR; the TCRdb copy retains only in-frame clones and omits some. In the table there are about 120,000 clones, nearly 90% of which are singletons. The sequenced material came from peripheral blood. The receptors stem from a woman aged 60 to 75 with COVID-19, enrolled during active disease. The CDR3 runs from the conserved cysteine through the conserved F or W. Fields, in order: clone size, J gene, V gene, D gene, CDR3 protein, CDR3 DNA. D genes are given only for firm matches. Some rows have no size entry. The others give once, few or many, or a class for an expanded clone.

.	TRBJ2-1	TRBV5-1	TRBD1	CASSEGQGTFLGNEQFF	TGCGCCAGCAGCGAGGGACAGGGAACTTTTCTAGGTAATGAGCAGTTCTTC
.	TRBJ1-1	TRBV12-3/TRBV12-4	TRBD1	CASSFRGVGEAFF	TGTGCCAGCAGTTTCAGGGGGGTAGGTGAAGCTTTCTTT
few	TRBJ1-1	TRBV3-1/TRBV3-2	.	CASSQVAREAFF	TGTGCCAGCAGCCAAGTGGCCAGGGAAGCTTTCTTT
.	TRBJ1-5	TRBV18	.	CASKVADSNQPQHF	TGTGCCAGCAAGGTAGCGGATAGCAATCAGCCCCAGCATTTT
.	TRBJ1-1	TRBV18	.	CASSPPRDNRFPNTEAFF	TGTGCCAGCTCACCTCCCCGGGACAATAGGTTTCCGAACACTGAAGCTTTCTTT
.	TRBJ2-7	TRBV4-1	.	CASSRGLASSSYEQYF	TGCGCCAGCAGCCGAGGGCTAGCGTCCAGCTCCTACGAGCAGTACTTC
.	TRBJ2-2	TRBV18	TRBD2	CASSPRGGPDTGELFF	TGTGCCAGCTCACCGCGGGGGGGGCCTGACACCGGGGAGCTGTTTTTT
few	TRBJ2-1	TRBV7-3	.	CASSLNGEQFF	TGTGCCAGCAGCTTAAACGGGGAGCAGTTCTTC
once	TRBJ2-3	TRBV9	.	CASSVAADTQYF	TGTGCCAGCAGCGTAGCCGCAGATACGCAGTATTTT
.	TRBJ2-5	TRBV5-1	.	CASSLEAGVETQYF	TGCGCCAGCAGCTTGGAGGCAGGGGTGGAGACCCAGTACTTC
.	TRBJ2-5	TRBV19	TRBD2	CASSFSPGTRQETQYF	TGTGCCAGTAGTTTCTCCCCCGGGACTAGACAAGAGACCCAGTACTTC
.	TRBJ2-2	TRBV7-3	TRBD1	CASSSSGTGRTGELFF	TGTGCCAGCAGCTCCTCCGGGACAGGGCGAACCGGGGAGCTGTTTTTT
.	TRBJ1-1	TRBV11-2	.	CASSLAGGGSATEAFF	TGTGCCAGCAGCTTAGCGGGAGGGGGGAGCGCCACTGAAGCTTTCTTT
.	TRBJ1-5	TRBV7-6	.	CASSLGGTSNQPQHF	TGTGCCAGCAGCTTAGGGGGGACAAGTAATCAGCCCCAGCATTTT
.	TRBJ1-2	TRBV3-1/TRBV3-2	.	CASSQDAGLRGYTF	TGTGCCAGCAGCCAAGACGCAGGGCTTCGCGGCTACACCTTC
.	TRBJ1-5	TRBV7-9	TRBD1	CASSPPDRGNNQPQHF	TGTGCCAGCAGCCCCCCCGACAGGGGGAACAATCAGCCCCAGCATTTT
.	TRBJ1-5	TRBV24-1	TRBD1	CATSRTGFMGLGNQPQHF	TGTGCCACCAGCCGGACAGGGTTTATGGGTCTGGGCAATCAGCCCCAGCATTTT
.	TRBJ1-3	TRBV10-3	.	CAIQGSGNTIYF	TGTGCCATCCAGGGGTCGGGAAACACCATATATTTT
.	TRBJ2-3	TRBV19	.	CASSIGYGLPTGTQYF	TGTGCCAGTAGTATAGGATACGGGCTCCCTACAGGTACGCAGTATTTT
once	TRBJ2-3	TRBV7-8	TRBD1	CASSLEQGVGDTQYF	TGTGCCAGCAGCTTAGAACAGGGGGTGGGAGATACGCAGTATTTT
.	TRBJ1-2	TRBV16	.	CASTYGGRSDYGYTF	TGTGCCAGCACATACGGGGGACGGTCGGACTATGGCTACACCTTC
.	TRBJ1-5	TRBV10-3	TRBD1	CAISGQGPNQPQHF	TGTGCCATCAGTGGACAGGGCCCCAATCAGCCCCAGCATTTT
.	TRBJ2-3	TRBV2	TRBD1	CASSETGQGVGTDTQYF	TGTGCCAGCAGTGAAACAGGACAGGGCGTGGGCACAGATACGCAGTATTTT
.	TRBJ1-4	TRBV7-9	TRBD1	CASSSRAGGLRNEKLFF	TGTGCCAGCAGCTCACGGGCAGGGGGGCTGAGGAATGAAAAACTGTTTTTT
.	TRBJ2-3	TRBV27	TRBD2	CASSKRGITDTQYF	TGTGCCAGCAGTAAGCGGGGGATAACAGATACGCAGTATTTT
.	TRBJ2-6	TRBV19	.	CASSPSSGANVLTF	TGTGCCAGTAGTCCGAGCTCTGGGGCCAACGTCCTGACTTTC
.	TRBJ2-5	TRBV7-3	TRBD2	CASSSGDSGGASETQYF	TGTGCCAGCAGCTCCGGGGACAGCGGGGGGGCCTCGGAGACCCAGTACTTC
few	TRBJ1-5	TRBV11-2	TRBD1	CASSLPGTETDSNQPQHF	TGTGCCAGCAGCCTACCCGGGACAGAAACCGATAGCAATCAGCCCCAGCATTTT
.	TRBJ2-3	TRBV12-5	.	CASGLGTGTTDTQYF	TGTGCTAGTGGTTTGGGGACGGGAACCACAGATACGCAGTATTTT
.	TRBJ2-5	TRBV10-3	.	CAITDERGAETQYF	TGTGCCATCACAGATGAACGGGGAGCGGAGACCCAGTACTTC
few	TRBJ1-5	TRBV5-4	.	CASSLRSDRDSNQPQHF	TGTGCCAGCAGCTTGCGGAGCGACAGAGATAGCAATCAGCCCCAGCATTTT
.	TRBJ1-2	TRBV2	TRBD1	CASTLGTGVYGYTF	TGTGCCAGCACCCTTGGGACAGGCGTCTATGGCTACACCTTC
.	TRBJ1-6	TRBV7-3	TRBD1	CASSRDRASYNSPLHF	TGTGCCAGCAGCCGGGACAGGGCCTCCTATAATTCACCCCTCCACTTT